This entry lists 20 T cell receptor beta chains sequenced from one sample in a study of blood T cell repertoires in COVID-19. TCRdb keeps only in-frame clones here, not all; method: immunoSEQ multiplex PCR. The sample consists of 200,000 to 300,000 clones, about 83% of them appearing once. The sequenced sample was peripheral blood. The receptors were gathered from a human donor in a cohort sampled during active COVID-19.

This chain uses TRBV2 with TRBJ2-5; 7 bases agree with TRBD1. Germline values: CDR1 SNHLY, CDR2 FYNNEI. With 6 bases clipped from V and 1 base from J, the junction kept 5 bases outside the gene matches. This CDR3 has 14 residues. The CDR3 reads CASSPWDSQETQYF. For the CDR3, the DNA is TGTGCCAGCAGCCCTTGGGACAGCCAAGAGACCCAGTACTTC. Looking up the rest from reference TRBV2 and TRBJ2-5 gives the full variable domain: EPEVTQTPSHQVTQMGQEVILRCVPISNHLYFYWYRQILGQKVEFLVSFYNNEISEKSEIFDDQFSVERPDGSNFTLKIRSTKLEDSAMYFCASSPWDSQETQYFGPGTRLLVL.

The gene calls are TRBV7-9 and TRBJ2-1, with a possible D match to TRBD2 (5 bases). Per the germline V gene, CDR1 is SEHNR and CDR2 is FQNEAQ (reference sequence). Trimming left V 5 bases short and J 1 base short, with 9 bases between. The CDR3 contains 14 residues. The CDR3 DNA follows: TGTGCCAGCAGCCCCTCGGGATCCTACAATGAGCAGTTCTTC. It encodes CASSPSGSYNEQFF.

The chain couples TRBV19 to TRBJ2-7; 7 positions match TRBD1. V lost 5 bases to trimming and J lost 7 bases; unmatched junction nucleotides: 14. The CDR3 has 15 amino acids. Germline values: CDR1 LNHDA, CDR2 SQIVND (reference sequence). This CDR3 reads CASSPRSGTVGEQYF. The CDR3 bases are TGTGCCAGTAGTCCGCGATCTGGGACAGTAGGTGAGCAGTACTTC.

The V and J genes are TRBV6-1 and TRBJ2-5; the D is unclear. Trimming shortened V by 2 bases and J by 2 bases, and 12 bases separated the two germline ends. This CDR3 has 15 amino acids. Germline CDR1 is MNHNS and CDR2 is SASEGT. The CDR3 region is CASSETRVPQETQYF. The CDR3 DNA reads as TGTGCCAGCAGTGAAACCCGGGTGCCTCAAGAGACCCAGTACTTC.

This clone was recorded a few times. Other DNA sequences in the same sample also yield this CDR3. The CDR3 here is CASSPQSRRDYEQYF. Written as DNA, the CDR3 is TGTGCCAGCAGCCCCCAATCTAGGAGGGACTACGAGCAGTACTTC. The V and J genes are TRBV5-6 and TRBJ2-7; possibly TRBD2 for D (6 bases). The CDR3 consists of 15 residues. V lost 4 bases and J lost 3, with 17 bases in between. From germline, CDR1 is SGHDT and CDR2 YYEEEE.

V gene TRBV28 combines with J gene TRBJ2-2, with 8 nucleotides matching TRBD1. The CDR3 contains 15 residues. The V and J ends lost 6 bases and 0 bases, in that order; junction bases with no gene match: 3. Germline lookup yields CDR1 MDHEN and CDR2 SYDVKM. The CDR3 loop reads CASSRTGPNTGELFF. CDR3 coding DNA: TGTGCCAGCAGCCGGACAGGGCCGAACACCGGGGAGCTGTTTTTT.

The table lists this clone with a count of one. The gene calls are TRBV2 and TRBJ2-7, with D perhaps TRBD2 (6 bases). Deletions cut 4 bases from V and 7 bases from J, with 20 bases between. CDR1 and CDR2 from the germline V gene are SNHLY and FYNNEI. This CDR3 contains 15 residues. This CDR3 reads CASSAIKGQGGEQYF. DNA for the CDR3: TGTGCCAGCAGTGCCATAAAAGGGCAGGGAGGAGAGCAGTACTTC.

The rearrangement joins TRBV20-1 to TRBJ2-3, with no clear D. CDR1 DFQATT and CDR2 SNEGSKA come from the germline V gene (reference sequence). This CDR3 is 16 amino acids long. With 3 bases removed from V and 3 bases from J, the gap between germline ends came to 19 bases. The CDR3 protein is CSASDGTNRWTDTQYF. Here the CDR3 DNA reads TGCAGTGCTAGTGACGGTACGAATCGGTGGACAGATACGCAGTATTTT.

The rearrangement uses TRBV13 and TRBJ2-2, with TRBD1 matching over 7 bases. V dropped 4 bases and J dropped 0; count of bases not matched to a gene: 8. The germline gives CDR1 PRHDT, CDR2 FYEKMQ (reference sequence). The CDR3 sequence is 17 residues long. The CDR3 spells CASSSEQGVANTGELFF. Written as DNA, the CDR3 is TGTGCCAGCAGCTCAGAGCAGGGGGTCGCGAACACCGGGGAGCTGTTTTTT.

The chain couples TRBV11-2 to TRBJ2-2; the match to TRBD2 covers 7 bases. CDR1 is SGHAT and CDR2 is FQNNGV in the germline V gene. The CDR3 totals 16 residues. V gave up 7 bases and J gave up 4 bases; unmatched junction bases: 12. The CDR3 DNA reads as TGTGCCAGCACCCCACAACTCGCGGGGGTCACCGGGGAGCTGTTTTTT. Translating it yields CASTPQLAGVTGELFF. The full variable domain, completed using reference TRBV11-2 and TRBJ2-2, is EAGVAQSPRYKIIEKRQSVAFWCNPISGHATLYWYQQILGQGPKLLIQFQNNGVVDDSQLPKDRFSAERLKGVDSTLKIQPAKLEDSAVYLCASTPQLAGVTGELFFGEGSRLTVL.

This chain uses TRBV6-5 with TRBJ2-1, with TRBD1 matching over 8 bases. Germline loops: CDR1 MNHEY, CDR2 SVGAGI. CDR3 size: 14 residues. Germline trimming cut 6 bases from V and 9 bases from J; bases unmatched to any gene: 10. DNA for the CDR3: TGTGCCAGCAGCTCGGACAGGGATAGGCTTGAGCAGTTCTTC. Amino acids: CASSSDRDRLEQFF.

The rearrangement joins TRBV4-1 to TRBJ2-6, with no clear D. V was trimmed by 0 bases and J by 0 bases, leaving 18 bases between them. The germline CDR1 and CDR2 sequences are MGHRA and YSYEKL. This CDR3 is built from 20 residues. The CDR3 protein is CASSQDAAKVSSSGANVLTF. The CDR3, as DNA: TGCGCCAGCAGCCAAGATGCAGCGAAGGTTTCCAGCTCTGGGGCCAACGTCCTGACTTTC.

The chain links TRBV6-1 to TRBJ2-3; 8 nucleotides match TRBD2. The trim removed 0 bases at V and 2 bases at J, leaving 7 bases unmatched. CDR1 and CDR2 (germline): MNHNS, SASEGT. This CDR3 spans 17 amino acids. DNA for the CDR3: TGTGCCAGCAGTGAAGCGTCCGGGAGGGCCTTCACAGATACGCAGTATTTT. The encoded protein is CASSEASGRAFTDTQYF.

The chain has TRBV11-2 and TRBJ1-4; 11 bases fit TRBD1. V shed 6 bases, J shed 3 bases, and the junction held 9 bases outside the gene matches. CDR1 and CDR2 (germline): SGHAT, FQNNGV. The CDR3 spans 17 residues. The chain's CDR3 is CASSNTGQGVANEKLFF. The CDR3, as DNA: TGTGCCAGCAGTAACACGGGACAGGGGGTTGCTAATGAAAAACTGTTTTTT.

V usage is TRBV5-4 and J usage is TRBJ2-5; TRBD1 matches at 10 bases. V was pared by 2 bases and J by 2 bases, with 3 bases of the junction left unmatched. This CDR3 has 15 residues. The germline gives CDR1 SGHNT, CDR2 YYREEE (reference sequence). In DNA, the CDR3 is TGTGCCAGCAGCTTTAGGGACAGGGGACAAGAGACCCAGTACTTC. Amino acid sequence: CASSFRDRGQETQYF.

V is TRBV2 and J is TRBJ1-5, with D perhaps matching TRBD1 (5 bases). This CDR3 has 13 residues. The germline V gene encodes CDR1 SNHLY and CDR2 FYNNEI. V dropped 7 bases and J dropped 6 bases, with 13 bases sitting between them. CDR3 residues: CASNPGEGQPQHF. The CDR3 nucleotides read TGTGCCAGCAACCCGGGGGAGGGTCAGCCCCAGCATTTT.

The J gene is TRBJ2-3, the V gene TRBV2; 11 bases are a match to TRBD2. The CDR3 sequence is 14 residues long. Germline values: CDR1 SNHLY, CDR2 FYNNEI. V trimming: 5 bases; J trimming: 3 bases; junction bases outside the gene matches: 1. Here the CDR3 DNA reads TGTGCCAGCAGTACTAGCGGGAGAACAGATACGCAGTATTTT. Its translation is CASSTSGRTDTQYF. Variable domain in full (rest from reference TRBV2 and TRBJ2-3): EPEVTQTPSHQVTQMGQEVILRCVPISNHLYFYWYRQILGQKVEFLVSFYNNEISEKSEIFDDQFSVERPDGSNFTLKIRSTKLEDSAMYFCASSTSGRTDTQYFGPGTRLTVL.

The genes are TRBV4-1 and TRBJ1-3, with 9 bases matching TRBD1. V gave up 3 bases and J gave up 3 bases; unmatched junction bases: 0. Germline V CDR1 and CDR2: MGHRA, YSYEKL. The CDR3 is made up of 14 amino acids. The CDR3 DNA is TGCGCCAGCAGCCAGACAGGGGGTGGAAACACCATATATTTT. Translating gives CASSQTGGGNTIYF.

The chain links TRBV28 to TRBJ2-7, with a tentative D call TRBD1 (5 bases). The length of the CDR3 is 12 residues. With 2 bases removed from V and 3 bases from J, the gap between germline ends came to 5 bases. The V gene's germline CDR1 is MDHEN and CDR2 SYDVKM. For the CDR3, the DNA is TGTGCCAGCAGTTTAGACAGCTACGAGCAGTACTTC. Amino acid sequence: CASSLDSYEQYF.

This chain uses TRBV5-4 with TRBJ1-2, with a weak D call TRBD1 (5 bases). CDR1 and CDR2 (germline): SGHNT, YYREEE (reference sequence). Trimming left V 4 bases short and J 7 bases short, with 17 bases between. The CDR3 covers 14 residues. Written as DNA, the CDR3 is TGTGCCAGCAGCGGAGAGGGGAGGGCCTTTGGCTACACCTTC. It is translated as CASSGEGRAFGYTF.